The table lists the clone carrying this T cell receptor (beta chain) with a few counts. These data belong to a study of blood T cell repertoires in COVID-19. Losses at the gene ends were 4 bases for V and 4 bases for J; bases not matched to a gene: 9. The CDR3 is made up of 16 amino acids. Germline CDR1 MNHNS, CDR2 SASEGT. Repertoires were generated with immunoSEQ multiplex PCR, while TCRdb's copy carries only in-frame clones and drops some. This repertoire shows about 58,000 clones, about 80% found once; its top ten account for roughly 10%. This TCR was sampled from a man in his forties or fifties with COVID-19, enrolled during active disease. The chain carries TRBV6-1 and TRBJ2-7; 11 nucleotides align to TRBD1. Sequencing was done on a sample of peripheral blood. This CDR3 is CASSALPGTGGYEQYF. The DNA for the CDR3 is TGTGCCAGCAGTGCGCTCCCCGGGACAGGGGGATACGAGCAGTACTTC.